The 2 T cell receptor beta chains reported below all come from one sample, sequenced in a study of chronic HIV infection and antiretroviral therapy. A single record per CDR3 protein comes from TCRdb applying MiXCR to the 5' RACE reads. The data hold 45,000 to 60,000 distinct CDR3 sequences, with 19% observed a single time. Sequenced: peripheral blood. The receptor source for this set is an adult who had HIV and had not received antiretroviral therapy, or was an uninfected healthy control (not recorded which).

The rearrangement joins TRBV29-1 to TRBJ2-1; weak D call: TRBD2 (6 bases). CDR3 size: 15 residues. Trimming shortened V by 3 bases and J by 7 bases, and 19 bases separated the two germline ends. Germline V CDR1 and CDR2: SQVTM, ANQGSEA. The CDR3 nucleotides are TGCAGCGTTGATAGTATGACGGGGGTGGGAAATGAGCAGTTCTTC. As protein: CSVDSMTGVGNEQFF.

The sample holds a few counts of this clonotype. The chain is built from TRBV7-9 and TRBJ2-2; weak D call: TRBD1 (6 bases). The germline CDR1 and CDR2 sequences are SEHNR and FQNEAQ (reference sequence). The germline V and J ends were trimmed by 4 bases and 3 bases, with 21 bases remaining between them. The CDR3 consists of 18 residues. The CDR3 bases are TGTGCCAGCAGCTCCCTAAAAGCCGTTGGGGGCCACACCGGGGAGCTGTTTTTT. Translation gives CASSSLKAVGGHTGELFF.